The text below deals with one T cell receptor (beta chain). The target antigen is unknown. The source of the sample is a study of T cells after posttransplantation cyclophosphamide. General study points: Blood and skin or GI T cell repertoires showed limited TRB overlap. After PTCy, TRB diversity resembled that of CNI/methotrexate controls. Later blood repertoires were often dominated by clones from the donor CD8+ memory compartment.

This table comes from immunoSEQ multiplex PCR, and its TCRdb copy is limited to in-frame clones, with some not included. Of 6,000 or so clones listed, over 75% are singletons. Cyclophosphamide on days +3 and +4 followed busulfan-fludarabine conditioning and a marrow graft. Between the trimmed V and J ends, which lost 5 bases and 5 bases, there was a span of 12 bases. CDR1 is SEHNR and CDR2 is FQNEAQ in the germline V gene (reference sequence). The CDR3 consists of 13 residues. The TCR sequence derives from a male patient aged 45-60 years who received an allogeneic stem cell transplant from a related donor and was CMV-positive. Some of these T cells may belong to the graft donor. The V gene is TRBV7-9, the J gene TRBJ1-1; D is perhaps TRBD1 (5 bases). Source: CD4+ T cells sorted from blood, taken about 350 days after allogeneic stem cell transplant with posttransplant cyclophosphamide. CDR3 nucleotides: TGTGCCAGCAGCACCGCAGGGTGGACTGAAGCTTTCTTT. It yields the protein CASSTAGWTEAFF.